These 21 T cell receptor beta chains were all obtained from the same sample, sequenced in a study of shared clonotypes between healthy human individuals. Clones were sequenced by immunoSEQ multiplex PCR, and TCRdb holds only the in-frame ones, with some missing. The table lists hundreds of thousands of clones, around 78% of them singletons. The source material was PBMCs. These receptor sequences come from a woman aged 40 to 55 in good health. Some clones in this sample may be carry-over from other donors' samples.

The V gene is TRBV6-4, the J gene TRBJ2-2; a weak D match, TRBD1 (6 bases). Trimming cost V 7 bases and J 1 base, with 10 bases left between them. CDR1 is MRHNA and CDR2 is SNTAGT in the germline V gene. CDR3 length: 14 residues. CDR3 region: CASTPDRNTGELFF. DNA of the CDR3: TGTGCCAGCACCCCGGACAGGAACACCGGGGAGCTGTTTTTT.

This chain uses TRBV18 with TRBJ1-1, with D possibly matching TRBD1 (5 bases). Trimming shortened V by 2 bases and J by 11 bases, and 12 bases separated the two germline ends. The CDR3 is 12 residues long. CDR1 is KGHSH and CDR2 is LQKENI in the germline V gene. CDR3 region: CASSPFTTEAFF. The CDR3 nucleotides read TGTGCCAGCTCACCATTTACGACAGAGGCTTTCTTT.

J is TRBJ1-1 and V is TRBV19; D gene unclear. The germline gives CDR1 LNHDA, CDR2 SQIVND (reference sequence). The V end was cut by 6 bases, the J end by 1 base, with 15 bases between. CDR3 size: 15 residues. The CDR3 DNA sequence: TGTGCCAGTAGCGCCGAGAGACAATCGAACACTGAAGCTTTCTTT. Protein: CASSAERQSNTEAFF.

The chain employs TRBV7-3 and TRBJ2-7, with 8 bases lining up with TRBD1. Germline trimming cut 1 base from V and 4 bases from J; bases unmatched to any gene: 0. The CDR3 is 13 residues long. Germline CDR1 SGHTA, CDR2 FQGTGA. The CDR3 nucleotides are TGTGCCAGCAGCTTAAACAGGGGGTACGAGCAGTACTTC. It specifies CASSLNRGYEQYF.

J is TRBJ2-1 and V is TRBV6-1, with 9 positions matching TRBD2. This CDR3 comprises 16 residues. The V segment lost 3 bases and the J segment 8 bases; nucleotides outside the gene matches: 11. From germline, CDR1 is MNHNS and CDR2 SASEGT. The CDR3 is CASSDVSGRAGDEQFF. CDR3 in DNA: TGTGCCAGCAGTGACGTTAGCGGGAGAGCGGGTGATGAGCAGTTCTTC.

The chain combines TRBV13 with TRBJ2-2, with TRBD1 identical over 9 bases. CDR1 is PRHDT, CDR2 FYEKMQ, per germline (reference sequence). The CDR3 contains 15 residues. V dropped 5 bases and J dropped 3; count of bases not matched to a gene: 4. The DNA for the CDR3 is TGTGCCAGCAGCACAAGGACAGGGGACACCGGGGAGCTGTTTTTT. It specifies CASSTRTGDTGELFF.

Only one count was recorded for this clone. The chain links TRBV21-1 to TRBJ1-5; TRBD1 is the table's D call and was not checked against the DNA. TRBV21-1 is a recognized pseudogene. The CDR3 sequence is 19 residues long. The CDR3 DNA follows: TGTGCCAGCAGCAAAGGAGGGCCGGTGACAGGGGATAGCAATCAGCCCCAGCATTTT. This gives the protein CASSKGGPVTGDSNQPQHF.

The CDR3 nucleotides are TGTGCCACCCAATATCAGGGGGCCGGGGAGCTGTTTTTT. Translation gives CATQYQGAGELFF. This chain uses TRBV2 with TRBJ2-2; TRBD1 matches 7 bases. V dropped 10 bases and J dropped 6; count of bases not matched to a gene: 8. The CDR3 totals 13 residues. Germline CDR1 reads SNHLY; CDR2 reads FYNNEI.

This chain links TRBV19 with TRBJ2-7; possible D gene TRBD1, 6 bases. This CDR3 spans 14 amino acids. Germline values: CDR1 LNHDA, CDR2 SQIVND (reference sequence). V was cut by 5 bases and J by 2 bases, with 13 bases left in between. As DNA, the CDR3 is TGTGCCAGTAGTCCCCGGGACACGACCTACGAGCAGTACTTC. Its protein is CASSPRDTTYEQYF.

The chain links TRBV4-2 to TRBJ2-5; the D gene is possibly TRBD1 (6 bases). Germline-derived CDR1 and CDR2 are LGHNA and YNFKEQ. CDR3 size: 14 residues. Trimming left V 1 base short and J 1 base short, with 7 bases between. The CDR3: CASSQVGGQETQYF. For the CDR3, the DNA is TGTGCCAGCAGCCAAGTAGGGGGCCAAGAGACCCAGTACTTC.

CDR3 bases: TGTGCCTGGAGATCGTACTACGAGCAGTACTTC. Protein sequence: CAWRSYYEQYF. The chain recombines TRBV30 with TRBJ2-5; D gene unclear. Judging by the DNA end, TRBJ2-7 fits better; the J call may be wrong. From germline, CDR1 is GTSNPN and CDR2 SVGIG (reference sequence). The CDR3 has 11 residues.

A remark on this clone: An end of the junction does not agree with germline; a read error may underlie this. The rearrangement links TRBV5-6 to TRBJ2-2; a weak D match, TRBD2 (5 bases). The CDR3 loop spans 13 amino acids. The germline V gene has CDR1 SGHDT and CDR2 YYEEEE. CDR3 in amino acids: CASSTQLAGEPFF. The CDR3 coding sequence is TGTGCCAGCAGTACACAGCTGGCCGGGGAGCCGTTTTTT.

The V call is TRBV4-2, the J call TRBJ2-1, with 9 bases aligning to TRBD2. The CDR3 consists of 17 residues. J lost 4 bases, V lost 6 bases, and 13 bases had no gene match. CDR1 is LGHNA and CDR2 is YNFKEQ in the germline V gene. Here the CDR3 reads CASSSSPGTSKYNEQFF. CDR3 DNA: TGTGCCAGCAGTTCATCACCCGGGACTAGCAAGTACAATGAGCAGTTCTTC.

The table lists this clone with a few counts. The rearrangement joins TRBV6-1 to TRBJ2-1; D is unresolved. The germline V and J ends were trimmed by 6 bases and 0 bases, with 12 bases remaining between them. The CDR3 runs 15 residues. Per the germline V gene, CDR1 is MNHNS and CDR2 is SASEGT. CDR3 bases: TGTGCCAGCAGGGTAGCTACCAGCTCCTACAATGAGCAGTTCTTC. It specifies CASRVATSSYNEQFF.

V and J are TRBV18 and TRBJ1-1; D might be TRBD1 (5 bases). Germline-derived CDR1 and CDR2 are KGHSH and LQKENI. Trimming removed 3 bases from V and 0 bases from J, with 17 bases in between. The CDR3 has 17 amino acids. CDR3 in amino acids: CASSPATANTLNTEAFF. CDR3 coding DNA: TGTGCCAGCTCACCGGCGACAGCTAATACGTTGAACACTGAAGCTTTCTTT. The complete variable domain, with remaining parts taken from reference TRBV18 and TRBJ1-1, reads NAGVMQNPRHLVRRRGQEARLRCSPMKGHSHVYWYRQLPEEGLKFMVYLQKENIIDESGMPKERFSAEFPKEGPSILRIQQVVRGDSAAYFCASSPATANTLNTEAFFGQGTRLTVV.

V gene TRBV28 combines with J gene TRBJ2-5; the match to TRBD1 covers 9 bases. The DNA end is a closer match to TRBJ2-7, so the J assignment may be wrong. The CDR3 loop spans 15 amino acids. Germline CDR1 and CDR2: MDHEN and SYDVKM. The CDR3 region has the DNA TGTGCCAGCAGTTCCGGGGGGACAGGGAAGAACGAGCAGTACTTC. Protein sequence: CASSSGGTGKNEQYF.

The CDR3 coding sequence is TGTGCCAGCAGCTCCATCCGGGGTGAAGCTTTCTTT. It is translated as CASSSIRGEAFF. The chain carries TRBV21-1 and TRBJ1-1. TRBV21-1 is flagged as a pseudogene. This CDR3 region has 12 residues.

This clone occurred once. The chain is built from TRBV6-5 and TRBJ1-5; a weak D match, TRBD1 (5 bases). V was shortened by 6 bases and J by 1 base, with 13 bases between the two germline ends. The V gene's germline CDR1 is MNHEY and CDR2 SVGAGI. CDR3 size: 15 residues. CDR3 in amino acids: CASSPLAGSNQPQHF. The DNA for the CDR3 is TGTGCCAGCAGCCCATTAGCAGGGAGCAATCAGCCCCAGCATTTT.

The chain recombines TRBV18 with TRBJ2-5; no clear D. Germline loops: CDR1 KGHSH, CDR2 LQKENI. Trimming took off 0 bases at V and 3 bases at J, with 8 bases between the two ends. CDR3 size: 14 residues. CDR3 sequence (DNA): TGTGCCAGCTCACCACCGGCGACCAAAGAGACCCAGTACTTC. Amino acids: CASSPPATKETQYF.

The chain combines TRBV6-1 with TRBJ1-4, with TRBD1 as a possible D gene (6 bases). Germline V lookup: CDR1 MNHNS, CDR2 SASEGT. The length of the CDR3 is 13 residues. The ends were cut back, 10 bases at V and 2 bases at J, with 11 bases in the middle. In DNA, the CDR3 is TGTGCCACCAAGGGGGTGACTAATGAAAAACTGTTTTTT. Encoded protein: CATKGVTNEKLFF.

The chain combines TRBV7-6 with TRBJ2-7; weak D call: TRBD2 (6 bases). Germline CDR1 and CDR2: SGHVS and FNYEAQ. Trimming left V 1 base short and J 9 bases short, with 13 bases between. The CDR3 consists of 13 residues. Written as DNA, the CDR3 is TGTGCCAGCAGCTTAGAGGAGGGAGCTTTGCAGTACTTC. Its protein is CASSLEEGALQYF.